This TCR beta chain was obtained from a study of blood T cell repertoires in COVID-19. In the study overall: Sites in the United States, Italy and Spain provided acute and convalescent COVID-19 samples. Sample material is recorded as cDNA or gDNA derived from T cells, B-cell-depleted T cells, or PBMCs.

Germline-derived CDR1 and CDR2 are MNHEY and SVGAGI. With 6 bases removed from V and 0 bases from J, the gap between germline ends came to 12 bases. This CDR3 has 15 residues. Study processing details: Reference gene primer amplification yielded estimated nucleated cell counts. Repertoires were generated with immunoSEQ multiplex PCR, while TCRdb's copy carries only in-frame clones and drops some. Clonal size and the V and J genes are those of that table, whereas D and trimming came from the DNA. The table records 130,000 to 150,000 clones, more than 80% of them present only once. This sequence joins TRBV6-5 and TRBJ2-1; possible D gene TRBD2, 6 bases. The origin of this receptor is a woman aged 55-69 years with active COVID-19. The specimen sequenced was peripheral blood. CDR3 sequence (DNA): TGTGCCAGCAGCAATGCAGCGGGCTCCTACAATGAGCAGTTCTTC. Translated: CASSNAAGSYNEQFF.